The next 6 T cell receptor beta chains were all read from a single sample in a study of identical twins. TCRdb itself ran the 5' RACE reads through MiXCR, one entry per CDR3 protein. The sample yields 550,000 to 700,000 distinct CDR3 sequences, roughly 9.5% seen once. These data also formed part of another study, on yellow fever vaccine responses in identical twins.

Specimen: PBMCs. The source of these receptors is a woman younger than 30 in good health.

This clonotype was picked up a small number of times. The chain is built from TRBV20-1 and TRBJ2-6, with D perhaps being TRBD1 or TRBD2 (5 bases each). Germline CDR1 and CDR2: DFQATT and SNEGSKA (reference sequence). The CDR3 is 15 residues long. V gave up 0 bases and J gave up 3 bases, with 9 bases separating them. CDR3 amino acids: CSARDEGNGANVLTF. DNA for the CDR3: TGCAGTGCTAGAGATGAGGGGAATGGGGCCAACGTCCTGACTTTC.

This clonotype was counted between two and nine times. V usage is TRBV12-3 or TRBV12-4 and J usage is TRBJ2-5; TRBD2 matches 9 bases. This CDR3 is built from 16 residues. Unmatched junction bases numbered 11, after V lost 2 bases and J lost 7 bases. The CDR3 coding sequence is TGTGCCAGCAGTTTAAGCGGCGGGAGGGTAGCGGCGACCCAGTACTTC. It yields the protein CASSLSGGRVAATQYF.

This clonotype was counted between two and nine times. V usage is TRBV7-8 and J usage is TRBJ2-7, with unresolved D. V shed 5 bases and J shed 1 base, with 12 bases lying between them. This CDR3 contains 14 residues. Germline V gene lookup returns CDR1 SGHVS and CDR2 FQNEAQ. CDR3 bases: TGTGCCAGCAGCCCCGTTAGGGTTTCCTACGAGCAGTACTTC. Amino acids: CASSPVRVSYEQYF.

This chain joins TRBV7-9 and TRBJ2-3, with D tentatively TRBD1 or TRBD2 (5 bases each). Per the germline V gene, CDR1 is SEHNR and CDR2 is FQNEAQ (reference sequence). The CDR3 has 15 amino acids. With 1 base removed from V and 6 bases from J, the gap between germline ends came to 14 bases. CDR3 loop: CASSLDGASIDTQYF. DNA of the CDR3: TGTGCCAGCAGCTTAGACGGGGCATCCATCGATACGCAGTATTTT.

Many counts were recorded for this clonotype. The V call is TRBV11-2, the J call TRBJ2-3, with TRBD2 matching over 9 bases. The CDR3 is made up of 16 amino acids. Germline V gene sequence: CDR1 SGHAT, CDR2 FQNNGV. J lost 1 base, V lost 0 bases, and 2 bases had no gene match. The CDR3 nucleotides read TGTGCCAGCAGCTTAGAAATAGCGGGGGGCACAGATACGCAGTATTTT. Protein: CASSLEIAGGTDTQYF. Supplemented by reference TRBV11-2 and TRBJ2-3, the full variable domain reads EAGVAQSPRYKIIEKRQSVAFWCNPISGHATLYWYQQILGQGPKLLIQFQNNGVVDDSQLPKDRFSAERLKGVDSTLKIQPAKLEDSAVYLCASSLEIAGGTDTQYFGPGTRLTVL.

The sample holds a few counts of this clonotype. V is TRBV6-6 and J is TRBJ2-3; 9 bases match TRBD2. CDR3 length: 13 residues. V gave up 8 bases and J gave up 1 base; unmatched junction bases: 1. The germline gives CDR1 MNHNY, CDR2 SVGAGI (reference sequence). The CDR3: CASERGGTDTQYF. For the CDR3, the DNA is TGTGCCAGCGAGCGGGGGGGCACAGATACGCAGTATTTT.